This T cell receptor beta chain was obtained from a study of shared clonotypes between healthy human individuals. CDR3 length: 17 residues. Germline CDR1 is LNHNV and CDR2 is YYDKDF (reference sequence). With 0 bases clipped from V and 9 bases from J, the junction kept 9 bases outside the gene matches. Sequenced by immunoSEQ multiplex PCR; TCRdb stores in-frame clones only, minus some. The sample has millions of clones, about 95% seen once. The V and J genes are TRBV15 and TRBJ2-1, with 12 bases matching TRBD2. This clonotype originated in a man between 18 and 29 years old in good health. The material sequenced was naive CD4+ T cells sorted from blood. Subset specified: CD45RA+ positively selected. The CDR3 reads CATSRDGGASGRGEQFF. DNA of the CDR3: TGTGCCACCAGCAGAGATGGCGGGGCTAGCGGGAGGGGTGAGCAGTTCTTC.